These 16 T cell receptor beta chains originate from one sample sequenced in a study of T cell repertoires in cytomegalovirus infection. MiXCR, applied by TCRdb to the reads, yields one record per CDR3 protein. The sample includes 650,000 to 900,000 distinct CDR3 sequences, 25% to 30% of them seen just once. For these receptors, no antigen is known. The specimen was cultured CD8+ T cells from PBMCs, collected from culture after CMV antigen stimulation. The receptors were gathered from a human donor in good health (CMV status not recorded). Some clones in this sample may be carry-over from other donors' samples.

This clonotype was counted between two and nine times. In nucleotides, the CDR3 is TGTGCCAGCAGAAAAGGAAGTGGGGGCTACACCTTC. Amino acids: CASRKGSGGYTF. The chain links TRBV27 to TRBJ1-2; no clear D gene. This CDR3 spans 12 amino acids. Germline V lookup: CDR1 MNHEY, CDR2 SMNVEV (reference sequence). V was trimmed by 6 bases and J by 8 bases, leaving 13 bases between them.

This chain connects TRBV12-3 or TRBV12-4 to TRBJ1-2; TRBD1 agrees at 9 bases. V trimming: 5 bases; J trimming: 4 bases; junction bases outside the gene matches: 8. This CDR3 region has 15 residues. DNA of the CDR3: TGTGCCAGCAGTCTGGACAGGGGACGAGCCTATGGCTACACCTTC. Translated, it gives CASSLDRGRAYGYTF.

The chain uses TRBV6-2 or TRBV6-3 and TRBJ1-1, with a possible D match to TRBD1 (6 bases). Germline V gives CDR1 MNHEY, CDR2 SVGEGT. V shed 5 bases and J shed 1 base, with 14 bases lying between them. The CDR3 runs to 15 residues. This CDR3 is CASSTRTDTNTEAFF. The CDR3 DNA sequence: TGTGCCAGCAGTACGCGGACAGACACGAACACTGAAGCTTTCTTT.

The rearrangement uses TRBV4-1 and TRBJ1-5; 8 bases are a match to TRBD1. Germline V gives CDR1 MGHRA, CDR2 YSYEKL. J gave up 2 bases and V 4 bases, and 7 bases lay outside the gene matches. The CDR3 runs to 16 residues. CDR3 residues: CASSLMPGQGNQPQHF. CDR3 in DNA: TGCGCCAGCAGCCTAATGCCGGGACAGGGCAATCAGCCCCAGCATTTT.

This clonotype was detected a few times. The chain combines TRBV27 with TRBJ1-6; D is perhaps TRBD1 (5 bases). Deletions cut 6 bases from V and 6 bases from J, with 18 bases between. This CDR3 is 16 amino acids long. Looked up from germline, CDR1 is MNHEY and CDR2 is SMNVEV (reference sequence). The CDR3 spells CASSRGLQSGNSPLHF. DNA for the CDR3: TGTGCCAGCAGCCGGGGACTCCAAAGTGGTAATTCACCCCTCCACTTT.

This clonotype was seen many times. The genes are TRBV7-2 and TRBJ2-7, with no clear D. V shed 1 base and J shed 0 bases, with 10 bases lying between them. The germline gives CDR1 SGHTA, CDR2 FQGNSA. The CDR3 contains 15 residues. Here the CDR3 reads CASSLGFESSYEQYV. In DNA, the CDR3 is TGTGCCAGCAGCTTAGGGTTTGAGAGCTCCTACGAGCAGTACGTC.

This clonotype was detected a few times. This chain links TRBV12-3 or TRBV12-4 with TRBJ2-1, with TRBD2 identical over 11 bases. This CDR3 has 16 amino acids. V lost 5 bases and J lost 4; bases outside the gene matches: 7. CDR3 in DNA: TGTGCCAGCAGTCCTACTAGCGGGGGATATTACAATGAGCAGTTCTTC. Translated: CASSPTSGGYYNEQFF.

This sequence joins TRBV20-1 and TRBJ1-1; 8 bases map to TRBD1. The CDR3 extends over 15 amino acids. CDR1 and CDR2 (germline): DFQATT, SNEGSKA (reference sequence). After removal of 1 base from V and 7 bases from J, the junction contained 11 bases not matched to a gene. In nucleotides, the CDR3 is TGCAGTGCTAGAGGGGACAGGCTCAATCCACATGAAGCTTTCTTT. Its translation is CSARGDRLNPHEAFF.

This clonotype was picked up many times. The rearrangement joins TRBV7-6 to TRBJ2-1; 8 bases line up with TRBD1. This CDR3 is built from 14 residues. Germline lookup yields CDR1 SGHVS and CDR2 FNYEAQ. The V and J ends lost 2 bases and 6 bases, in that order; junction bases with no gene match: 3. The DNA for the CDR3 is TGTGCCAGCAGCTTAAGGCAGGGGGCCAATGAGCAGTTCTTC. Translating it yields CASSLRQGANEQFF.

Notes on this clonotype: Possible read error: a much larger clone is one base away. The CDR3 DNA reads as TGTGCCAGAGGAGGTCAGGGGGATTCACCCCTCCACTTT. Translating gives CARGGQGDSPLHF. The chain carries TRBV7-3 and TRBJ1-6, with 7 bases that match TRBD1. The trim removed 9 bases at V and 8 bases at J, leaving 7 bases unmatched. Germline V gene sequence: CDR1 SGHTA, CDR2 FQGTGA. This CDR3 contains 13 residues.

This clonotype was counted a few times. This chain connects TRBV7-9 to TRBJ2-1; D is possibly TRBD1 (5 bases). The germline V gene has CDR1 SEHNR and CDR2 FQNEAQ (reference sequence). V was cut by 5 bases and J by 6 bases, with 11 bases left in between. This CDR3 region has 13 residues. CDR3 nucleotides: TGTGCCAGCAGCATCTACAGGAGCAATGAGCAGTTCTTC. Protein sequence: CASSIYRSNEQFF.

This clonotype was picked up many times. The chain links TRBV7-9 to TRBJ1-2; D is perhaps TRBD1 (5 bases). The CDR3 runs 13 residues. Germline V CDR1 and CDR2: SEHNR, FQNEAQ (reference sequence). V dropped 2 bases and J dropped 3 bases, with 7 bases sitting between them. The CDR3: CASSLQGDYGYTF. The CDR3 DNA is TGTGCCAGCAGCTTACAGGGAGACTATGGCTACACCTTC.

This clonotype was found a few times. V gene TRBV5-1 combines with J gene TRBJ1-1; D remains unclear. Germline loops: CDR1 SGHRS, CDR2 YFSETQ. The ends were cut back, 8 bases at V and 5 bases at J, with 19 bases in the middle. The CDR3 is 14 residues long. CDR3 nucleotides: TGCGCCAGTAATCCTACTATTGTGGGGACTGAAGCTTTCTTT. As protein: CASNPTIVGTEAFF.

This clonotype was counted between two and nine times. The chain has TRBV19 and TRBJ1-1, with a possible D match to TRBD1 (6 bases). This CDR3 comprises 15 residues. Trimming took off 7 bases at V and 7 bases at J, with 22 bases between the two ends. The germline V gene encodes CDR1 LNHDA and CDR2 SQIVND (reference sequence). CDR3 region: CASMRDNRMEGEAFF. In DNA, the CDR3 is TGTGCCAGTATGAGGGACAACCGAATGGAGGGTGAAGCTTTCTTT.

The chain recombines TRBV19 with TRBJ1-2; possible D gene TRBD1, 6 bases. The CDR3 covers 13 residues. V lost 6 bases, J lost 7 bases, and 15 bases lay in between. The germline V gene encodes CDR1 LNHDA and CDR2 SQIVND (reference sequence). As DNA, the CDR3 is TGTGCCAGTAGCCATTCCCCCAGGGGTGGCTACACCTTC. It translates to CASSHSPRGGYTF.

This clonotype was counted between two and nine times. The chain employs TRBV20-1 and TRBJ2-2; D not resolved. The CDR3 loop spans 14 amino acids. V lost 6 bases, J lost 0 bases, and 11 bases lay in between. Germline loops: CDR1 DFQATT, CDR2 SNEGSKA (reference sequence). For the CDR3, the DNA is TGCAGTGCCGCGACTGGTGCGAACACCGGGGAGCTGTTTTTT. Translation: CSAATGANTGELFF.